This entry is about one T cell receptor beta chain. What it binds is unknown. Here immunoSEQ multiplex PCR was the method, and the copy in TCRdb shows in-frame clones only, minus some. The table lists almost 30,000 clones, more than 80% of them singletons. Time point specified: cycle 4 day 1 (C4D1), after six to seven weeks of nivolumab. Every one of the patients relapsed after autologous stem cell transplantation (brentuximab vedotin exposure was variable). Purified CD4+ T cells were obtained from thawed PBMCs through magnetic negative selection. Complete response, partial response or progressive disease was each patient's best response. This CDR3 has 14 amino acids. Germline V CDR1 and CDR2: KGHSH, LQKENI. V gave up 2 bases and J gave up 2 bases, with 7 bases separating them. The sample belongs to a study of PD-1 blockade in classical Hodgkin lymphoma. Points from the study as a whole: Differences between repertoires have undefined causes, possibly disease activity or prior therapy. With CD4+ cells, TCR diversity rose significantly by C4D1, but not with CD8+ cells. Those achieving complete response showed baseline diversity like newly diagnosed patients.

The sequence came from a human donor with classical Hodgkin lymphoma. The chain joins TRBV18 to TRBJ1-3, with D tentatively TRBD1 (5 bases). The sample was CD4+ T cells from blood, taken before the fourth cycle of nivolumab. CDR3 sequence reads: CASSPAGTGNTIYF. The CDR3 bases are TGTGCCAGCTCACCAGCAGGGACTGGAAACACCATATATTTT.